Sequencing of this TCR beta chain was carried out in a study of Ad26.COV2.S vaccination and SARS-CoV-2 variants. V lost 4 bases and J 6 bases, leaving 15 bases between the germline ends. The CDR3 has 14 amino acids. The germline V gene encodes CDR1 KGHDR and CDR2 SFDVKD. Treatment specified: over 15 received Ad26.COV2.S at low or high dose, single or two shots; about 5 received placebo; per-sample allocation not given. Sampling was performed 63 days after the first vaccine or placebo injection. The assay was immunoSEQ multiplex PCR, and TCRdb's table has in-frame clones only and misses some. In the table there are about 350,000 clones, about 85% of which are singletons.

This sequence was found in a person aged 18-60 years who received the Ad26.COV2.S COVID-19 vaccine or a placebo. The rearrangement links TRBV24-1 to TRBJ2-7, with unresolved D. The input for sequencing was peripheral blood, taken in a trial of Ad26.COV2.S vaccine versus placebo. The DNA for the CDR3 is TGTGCCACCAGTGACCGCGGACCAGCCAGCGAGCAGTACTTC. It encodes CATSDRGPASEQYF.